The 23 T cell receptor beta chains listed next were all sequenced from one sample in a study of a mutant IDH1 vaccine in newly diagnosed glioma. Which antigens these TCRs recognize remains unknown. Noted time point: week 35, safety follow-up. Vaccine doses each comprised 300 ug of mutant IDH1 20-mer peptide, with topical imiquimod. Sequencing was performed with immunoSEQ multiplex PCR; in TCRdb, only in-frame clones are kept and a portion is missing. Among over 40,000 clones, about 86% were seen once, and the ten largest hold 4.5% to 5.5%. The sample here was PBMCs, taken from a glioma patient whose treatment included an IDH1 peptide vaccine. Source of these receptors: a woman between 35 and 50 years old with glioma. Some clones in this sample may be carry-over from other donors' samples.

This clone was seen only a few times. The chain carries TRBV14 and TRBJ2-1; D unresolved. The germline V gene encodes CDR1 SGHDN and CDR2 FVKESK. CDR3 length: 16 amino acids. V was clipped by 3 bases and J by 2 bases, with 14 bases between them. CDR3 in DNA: TGTGCCAGCAGCCAGAAGGGCCAAAAGACCTACAATGAGCAGTTCTTC. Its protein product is CASSQKGQKTYNEQFF. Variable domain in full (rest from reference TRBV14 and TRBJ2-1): EAGVTQFPSHSVIEKGQTVTLRCDPISGHDNLYWYRRVMGKEIKFLLHFVKESKQDESGMPNNRFLAERTGGTYSTLKVQPAELEDSGVYFCASSQKGQKTYNEQFFGPGTRLTVL.

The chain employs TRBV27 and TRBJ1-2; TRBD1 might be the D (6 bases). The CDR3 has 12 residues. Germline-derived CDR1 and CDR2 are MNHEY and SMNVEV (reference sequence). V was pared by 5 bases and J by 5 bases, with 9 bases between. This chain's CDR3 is CASSATGYGYTF. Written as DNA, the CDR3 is TGTGCCAGCAGTGCAACAGGGTATGGCTACACCTTC.

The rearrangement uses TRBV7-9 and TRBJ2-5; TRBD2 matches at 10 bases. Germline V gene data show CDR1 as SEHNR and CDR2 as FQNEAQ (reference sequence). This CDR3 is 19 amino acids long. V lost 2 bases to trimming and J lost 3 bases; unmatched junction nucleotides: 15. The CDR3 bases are TGTGCCAGCAGCTTATTAGGGCTAGCGGGAGTTTGGACAAAAGAGACCCAGTACTTC. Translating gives CASSLLGLAGVWTKETQYF.

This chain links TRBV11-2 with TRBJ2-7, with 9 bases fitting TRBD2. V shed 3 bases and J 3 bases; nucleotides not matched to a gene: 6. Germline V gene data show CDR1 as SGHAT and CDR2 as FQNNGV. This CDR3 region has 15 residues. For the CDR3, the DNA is TGTGCCAGCAGCTTTGGTGGCGGGGGGGGCTACGAGCAGTACTTC. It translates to CASSFGGGGGYEQYF. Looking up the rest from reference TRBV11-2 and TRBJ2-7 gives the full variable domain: EAGVAQSPRYKIIEKRQSVAFWCNPISGHATLYWYQQILGQGPKLLIQFQNNGVVDDSQLPKDRFSAERLKGVDSTLKIQPAKLEDSAVYLCASSFGGGGGYEQYFGPGTRLTVT.

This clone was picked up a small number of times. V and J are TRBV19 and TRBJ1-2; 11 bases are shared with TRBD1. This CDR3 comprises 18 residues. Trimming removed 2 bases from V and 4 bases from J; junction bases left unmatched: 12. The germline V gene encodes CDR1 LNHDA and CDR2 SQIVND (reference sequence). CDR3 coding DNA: TGTGCCAGTAGTATAAAAGTCCTAGGGACAGGGGGAACCTATGGCTACACCTTC. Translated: CASSIKVLGTGGTYGYTF.

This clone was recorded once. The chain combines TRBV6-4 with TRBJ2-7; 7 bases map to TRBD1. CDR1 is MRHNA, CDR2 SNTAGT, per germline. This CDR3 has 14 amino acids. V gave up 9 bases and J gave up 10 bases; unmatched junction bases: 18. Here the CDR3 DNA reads TGTGCCAGTTCAACTATACAGGGGTCCCCTCGCCAGTACTTC. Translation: CASSTIQGSPRQYF.

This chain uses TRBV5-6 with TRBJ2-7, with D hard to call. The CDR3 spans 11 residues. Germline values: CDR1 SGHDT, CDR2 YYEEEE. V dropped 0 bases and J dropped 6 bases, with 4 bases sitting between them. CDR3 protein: CASSLGPEQYF. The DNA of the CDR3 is TGTGCCAGCAGCTTGGGCCCCGAGCAGTACTTC.

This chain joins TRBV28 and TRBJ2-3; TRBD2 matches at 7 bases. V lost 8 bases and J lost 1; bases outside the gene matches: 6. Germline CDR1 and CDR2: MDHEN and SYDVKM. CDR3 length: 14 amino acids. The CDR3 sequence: CASYDSGGTDTQYF. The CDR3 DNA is TGTGCCAGCTATGACAGCGGGGGCACAGATACGCAGTATTTT.

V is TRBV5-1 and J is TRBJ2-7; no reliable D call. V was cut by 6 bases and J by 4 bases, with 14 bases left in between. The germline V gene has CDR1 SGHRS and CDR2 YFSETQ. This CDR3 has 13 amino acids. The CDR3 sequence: CASKDQVHYEQYF. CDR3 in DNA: TGCGCCAGCAAGGACCAGGTCCATTACGAGCAGTACTTC.

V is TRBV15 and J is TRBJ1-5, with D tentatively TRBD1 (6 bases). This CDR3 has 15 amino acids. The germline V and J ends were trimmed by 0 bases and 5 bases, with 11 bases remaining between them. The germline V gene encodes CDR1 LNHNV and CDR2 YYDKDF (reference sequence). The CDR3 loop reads CATSRDWGRDQPQHF. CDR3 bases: TGTGCCACCAGCAGAGATTGGGGGCGCGATCAGCCCCAGCATTTT.

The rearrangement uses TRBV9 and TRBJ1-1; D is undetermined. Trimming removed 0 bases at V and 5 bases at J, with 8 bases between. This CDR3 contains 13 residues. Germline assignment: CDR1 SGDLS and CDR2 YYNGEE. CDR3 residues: CASSVESRTEAFF. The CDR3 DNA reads TGTGCCAGCAGCGTAGAGTCGAGGACTGAAGCTTTCTTT.

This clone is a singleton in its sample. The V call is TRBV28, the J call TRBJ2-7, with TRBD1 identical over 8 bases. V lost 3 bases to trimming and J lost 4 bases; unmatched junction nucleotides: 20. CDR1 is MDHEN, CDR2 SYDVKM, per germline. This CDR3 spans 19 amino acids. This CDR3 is CASSFGSGGEGQVHYEQYF. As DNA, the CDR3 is TGTGCCAGCAGTTTCGGGAGCGGAGGCGAGGGACAGGTTCATTACGAGCAGTACTTC.

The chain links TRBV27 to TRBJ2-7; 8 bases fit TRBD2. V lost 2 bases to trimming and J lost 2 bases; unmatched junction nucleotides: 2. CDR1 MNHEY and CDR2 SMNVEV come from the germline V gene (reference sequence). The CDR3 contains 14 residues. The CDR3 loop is CASSLTGGPYEQYF. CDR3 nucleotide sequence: TGTGCCAGCAGTTTAACGGGAGGGCCCTACGAGCAGTACTTC.

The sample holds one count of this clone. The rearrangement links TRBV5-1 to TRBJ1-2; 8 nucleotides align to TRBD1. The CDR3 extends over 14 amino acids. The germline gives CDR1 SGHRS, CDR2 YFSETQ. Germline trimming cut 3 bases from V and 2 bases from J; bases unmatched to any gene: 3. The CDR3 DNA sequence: TGCGCCAGCAGCTCGACAGGGGCGAACTATGGCTACACCTTC. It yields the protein CASSSTGANYGYTF.

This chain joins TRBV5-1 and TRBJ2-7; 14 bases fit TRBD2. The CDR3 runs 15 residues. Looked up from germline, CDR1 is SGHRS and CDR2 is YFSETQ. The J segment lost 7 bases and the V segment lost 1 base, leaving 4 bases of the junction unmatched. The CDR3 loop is CASSLPGLAGVEQYF. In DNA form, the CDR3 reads TGCGCCAGCAGCTTGCCGGGACTAGCGGGAGTGGAGCAGTACTTC. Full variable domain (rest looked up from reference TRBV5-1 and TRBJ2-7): KAGVTQTPRYLIKTRGQQVTLSCSPISGHRSVSWYQQTPGQGLQFLFEYFSETQRNKGNFPGRFSGRQFSNSRSEMNVSTLELGDSALYLCASSLPGLAGVEQYFGPGTRLTVT.

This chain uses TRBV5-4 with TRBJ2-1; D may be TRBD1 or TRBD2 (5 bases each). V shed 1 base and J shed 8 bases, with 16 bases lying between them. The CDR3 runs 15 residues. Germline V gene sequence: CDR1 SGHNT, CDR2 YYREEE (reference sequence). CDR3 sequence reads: CASSLRSPMGDEQFF. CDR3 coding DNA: TGTGCCAGCAGCTTGCGTAGCCCAATGGGGGATGAGCAGTTCTTC.

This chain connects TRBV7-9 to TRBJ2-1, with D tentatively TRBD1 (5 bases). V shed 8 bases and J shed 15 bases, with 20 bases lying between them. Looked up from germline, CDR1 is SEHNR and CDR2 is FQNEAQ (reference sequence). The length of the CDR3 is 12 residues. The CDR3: CASSPQEGGRFF. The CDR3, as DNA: TGTGCCAGCTCTCCACAGGAAGGTGGAAGGTTCTTC.

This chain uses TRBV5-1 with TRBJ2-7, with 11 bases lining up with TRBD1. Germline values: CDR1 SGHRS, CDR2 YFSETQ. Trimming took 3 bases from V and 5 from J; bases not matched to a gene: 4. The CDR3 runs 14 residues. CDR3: CASSSWTGGNEQYF. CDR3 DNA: TGCGCCAGCAGCTCGTGGACAGGGGGCAACGAGCAGTACTTC.

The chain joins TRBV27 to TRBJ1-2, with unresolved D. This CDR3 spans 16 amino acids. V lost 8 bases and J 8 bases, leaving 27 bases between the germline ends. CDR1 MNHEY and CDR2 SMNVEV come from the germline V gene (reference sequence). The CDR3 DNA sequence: TGTGCCAGCTCGTCCGAGGCCGTAAAGGGAATGGGGGGCTACACCTTC. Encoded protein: CASSSEAVKGMGGYTF.

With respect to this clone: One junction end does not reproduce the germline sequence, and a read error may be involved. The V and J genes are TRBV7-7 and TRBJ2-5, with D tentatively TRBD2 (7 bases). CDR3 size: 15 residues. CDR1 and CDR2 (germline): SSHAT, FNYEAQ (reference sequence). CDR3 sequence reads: CASSFDWGGDKTQYF. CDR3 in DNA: TGTGCTAGCAGCTTTGACTGGGGGGGCGATAAGACCCAGTACTTC.

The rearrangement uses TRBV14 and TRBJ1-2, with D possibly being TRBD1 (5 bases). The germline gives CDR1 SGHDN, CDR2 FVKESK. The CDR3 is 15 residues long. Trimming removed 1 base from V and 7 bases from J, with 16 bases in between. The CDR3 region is CASSQVGGGGPGYTF. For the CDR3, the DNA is TGTGCCAGCAGCCAAGTCGGTGGCGGGGGTCCTGGCTACACCTTC.

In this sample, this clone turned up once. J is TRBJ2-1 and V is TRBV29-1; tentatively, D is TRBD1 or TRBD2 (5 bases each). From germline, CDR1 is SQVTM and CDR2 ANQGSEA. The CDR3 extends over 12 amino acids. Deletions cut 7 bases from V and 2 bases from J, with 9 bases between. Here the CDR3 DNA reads TGCAGCGCCCCGGGACCCTACAATGAGCAGTTCTTC. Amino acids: CSAPGPYNEQFF.

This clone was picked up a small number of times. In DNA, the CDR3 is TGCGCCAGCAGCCAAGTACGAGATACGCAGTATTTT. As protein: CASSQVRDTQYF. The gene calls are TRBV4-1 and TRBJ2-3; D gene uncertain. The V and J ends lost 1 base and 5 bases respectively, with 4 bases between them. The CDR3 has 12 residues. CDR1 and CDR2 from the germline V gene are MGHRA and YSYEKL.